This is a list of T cell receptor beta chains from one sample in a study of blood T cell repertoires in COVID-19. Clones were read by immunoSEQ multiplex PCR, and TCRdb kept only the in-frame ones, dropping some. Here the sample spans approximately 70,000 clones, roughly 87% being singletons. Sequencing was carried out using peripheral blood. The receptor source for this set is a woman aged 50 to 60 with COVID-19, enrolled during active disease. The CDR3 runs from the conserved cysteine through the conserved F or W. Each record gives: V gene, D gene, J gene, CDR3 DNA, CDR3 protein. The D gene is left open where the match is weak.

v_gene: TRBV18
d_gene: TRBD2
j_gene: TRBJ2-5
CDR3nt: TGTGCCAGCTCAACTAGCGGGAGAATGAACTTCCAAGAGACCCAGTACTTC
CDR3aa: CASSTSGRMNFQETQYF

v_gene: TRBV27
d_gene: TRBD2
j_gene: TRBJ2-1
CDR3nt: TGTGCCAGCAGCCCCGGGACTAGCGCTTACAATGAGCAGTTCTTC
CDR3aa: CASSPGTSAYNEQFF

v_gene: TRBV11-2
d_gene: TRBD1
j_gene: TRBJ1-2
CDR3nt: TGTGCCAGCAGCTCCGGGACAGGGCGTCGGGTAGGCTACACCTTC
CDR3aa: CASSSGTGRRVGYTF

v_gene: TRBV5-4
d_gene: TRBD2
j_gene: TRBJ2-1
CDR3nt: TGTGCCAGCAGCTCCGTGACTAGCGTTCGCTTCAATGAGCAGTTCTTC
CDR3aa: CASSSVTSVRFNEQFF

v_gene: TRBV4-3
d_gene: NA
j_gene: TRBJ2-1
CDR3nt: TGCGCCAGCAGCCAAGGGTCAACGAGCTCCTACAATGAGCAGTTCTTC
CDR3aa: CASSQGSTSSYNEQFF

v_gene: TRBV18
d_gene: NA
j_gene: TRBJ2-3
CDR3nt: TGTGCCAGCTCACTCCCTAGCACAGATACGCAGTATTTT
CDR3aa: CASSLPSTDTQYF

v_gene: TRBV29-1
d_gene: NA
j_gene: TRBJ1-4
CDR3nt: TGCAGCGTTGCGGGAACCCCCCTTGGGGAACTGTTTTTT
CDR3aa: CSVAGTPLGELFF

v_gene: TRBV28
d_gene: NA
j_gene: TRBJ2-3
CDR3nt: TGTGCCAGCAGTTTTTCCGGGAGAATAGGCACAGATACGCAGTATTTT
CDR3aa: CASSFSGRIGTDTQYF

v_gene: TRBV6-2/TRBV6-3
d_gene: NA
j_gene: TRBJ2-5
CDR3nt: TGTGCCAGCAGTCGGGACTTGCAAGAGACCCAGTACTTC
CDR3aa: CASSRDLQETQYF

v_gene: TRBV9
d_gene: TRBD2
j_gene: TRBJ2-3
CDR3nt: TGTGCCAGCAGCCTAAAACCGGGACTAGCGGGAGAAATAGATACGCAGTATTTT
CDR3aa: CASSLKPGLAGEIDTQYF

v_gene: TRBV6-2/TRBV6-3
d_gene: TRBD2
j_gene: TRBJ2-1
CDR3nt: TGTGCCAGCAGCACCGGGCGGGAGAGGTACAATGAGCAGTTCTTC
CDR3aa: CASSTGRERYNEQFF

v_gene: TRBV28
d_gene: NA
j_gene: TRBJ2-1
CDR3nt: TGTGCCAGCAGTCCTCCGGGCCTCTATCTGCGGGGGTTCTTC
CDR3aa: CASSPPGLYLRGFF

v_gene: TRBV18
d_gene: TRBD2
j_gene: TRBJ2-5
CDR3nt: TGTGCCAGCTCGGGGACTAGCGGGACCCAGTACTTC
CDR3aa: CASSGTSGTQYF

v_gene: TRBV6-1
d_gene: NA
j_gene: TRBJ2-3
CDR3nt: TGTGCCAGCAGTGAAAGCGGGTTGAGCCGGGCAAGCACAGATACGCAGTATTTT
CDR3aa: CASSESGLSRASTDTQYF

v_gene: TRBV6-2/TRBV6-3
d_gene: NA
j_gene: TRBJ1-5
CDR3nt: TGTGCCAGCAGTTATGGTGCGAGCAATCAGCCCCAGCATTTT
CDR3aa: CASSYGASNQPQHF

v_gene: TRBV28
d_gene: NA
j_gene: TRBJ1-1
CDR3nt: TGTGCCAGCAGTACAACCGGGACACCCTTTGAAGCTTTCTTT
CDR3aa: CASSTTGTPFEAFF

v_gene: TRBV4-1
d_gene: TRBD1
j_gene: TRBJ2-1
CDR3nt: TGCGCCAGCAGCCAAGAGGGGACAGGCAGTGTCACCTACAATGAGCAGTTCTTC
CDR3aa: CASSQEGTGSVTYNEQFF

v_gene: TRBV27
d_gene: NA
j_gene: TRBJ1-5
CDR3nt: TGTGCCAGCAGGTTACACATCGATCAGCCCCAGCATTTT
CDR3aa: CASRLHIDQPQHF

v_gene: TRBV28
d_gene: NA
j_gene: TRBJ2-3
CDR3nt: TGTGCCAGCAGTTTCTCGGGCACAGATACGCAGTATTTT
CDR3aa: CASSFSGTDTQYF

v_gene: TRBV9
d_gene: TRBD1
j_gene: TRBJ2-7
CDR3nt: TGTGCCAGCAGCGCACGGGACAGGTCCTACGAGCAGTACTTC
CDR3aa: CASSARDRSYEQYF